A single sample is the source of the 22 T cell receptor beta chains below, sequenced in a study of T-cell reconstitution after alpha-beta-depleted transplantation in children (dated by TCRdb to about 2016). The sample's treatment or condition label, in plain terms: allogeneic hematopoietic cell transplantation with graft depleted of TCRalphabeta T cells and CD19 B cells. The library was generated by PCR. TCRdb names Illumina HiSeq 2500 as the instrument used. To normalize quantification of the TCRbeta repertoire, the TCR libraries were built with molecular barcoding that relied on unique molecular identifiers. TCRdb trimmed public reads at Q25 via fastp, called clones via MiXCR and kept in-frame beta chains. All rows with the same CDR3 protein become a single entry with the most common DNA and genes. This sample has 500,000 to 600,000 distinct CDR3 sequences in its table, and over 20% of those were observed once. Of the sample, just over 35% is held by the ten largest clones.

This specimen consisted of PBMCs, obtained before TCRalphabeta/CD19-depleted stem cell transplant. These TCRs come from a boy under two years old with Wiskott-Aldrich syndrome, due to receive a stem cell transplant.

This clonotype was observed a handful of times. V and J are TRBV10-3 and TRBJ2-1, with 11 nucleotides matching TRBD2. J gave up 4 bases and V 4 bases, and 6 bases lay outside the gene matches. This CDR3 has 16 residues. Germline V gene data show CDR1 as ENHRY and CDR2 as SYGVKD. The CDR3: CAISGSGLAVYNEQFF. The DNA for the CDR3 is TGTGCCATCAGTGGCTCGGGACTAGCGGTATACAATGAGCAGTTCTTC.

This chain's CDR3 is CASSLVAGGQGEQYF. The CDR3 DNA reads TGTGCCAGCAGTTTAGTAGCGGGAGGGCAAGGCGAGCAGTACTTC. The rearrangement uses TRBV12-3 or TRBV12-4 and TRBJ2-7, with 11 nucleotides matching TRBD2. Losses at the gene ends were 1 base for V and 6 bases for J; bases not matched to a gene: 5. The CDR3 covers 15 residues.

This clonotype was seen more than once but under ten times. The V gene is TRBV4-1, the J gene TRBJ2-1; 12 nucleotides agree with TRBD2. Trimming removed 4 bases from V and 4 bases from J; junction bases left unmatched: 5. This CDR3 region has 16 residues. Per the germline V gene, CDR1 is MGHRA and CDR2 is YSYEKL. CDR3 bases: TGCGCCAGCAGCCTAACTGGACTAGCGGGGTACAATGAGCAGTTCTTC. It yields the protein CASSLTGLAGYNEQFF.

The CDR3 DNA follows: TGCGCCAGCAGCCCGACCCGGACTAGCCGGGCTGAGGATGAGCAGTTCTTC. It is translated as CASSPTRTSRAEDEQFF. V gene TRBV5-1 combines with J gene TRBJ2-1; the match to TRBD2 covers 8 bases. Germline CDR1 and CDR2: SGHRS and YFSETQ. With V trimmed by 4 bases and J by 8 bases, 17 bases remained unmatched. This CDR3 spans 17 amino acids.

The table lists this clonotype with a few counts. The J gene is TRBJ2-3, the V gene TRBV2; D gene uncertain. Trimming shortened V by 10 bases and J by 4 bases, and 12 bases separated the two germline ends. The CDR3 runs to 12 residues. The germline gives CDR1 SNHLY, CDR2 FYNNEI. The CDR3 sequence: CATTFSPDTQYF. The CDR3 nucleotides are TGTGCCACCACTTTTTCCCCAGATACGCAGTATTTT.

This clonotype turned up a few times. This sequence joins TRBV28 and TRBJ2-7; 8 nucleotides match TRBD1. The V and J ends lost 7 bases and 6 bases, in that order; junction bases with no gene match: 11. The CDR3 consists of 14 residues. Germline loops: CDR1 MDHEN, CDR2 SYDVKM. CDR3: CASTSGQGTGEQYF. CDR3 coding DNA: TGTGCCAGCACCTCCGGACAGGGAACCGGCGAGCAGTACTTC.

The V call is TRBV7-2, the J call TRBJ1-6; TRBD1 is a possible D gene (5 bases). CDR3 size: 16 residues. V was shortened by 2 bases and J by 10 bases, with 18 bases between the two germline ends. The germline CDR1 and CDR2 sequences are SGHTA and FQGNSA. The CDR3 reads CASSLSSVGGRSPLHF. CDR3 nucleotides: TGTGCCAGCAGCTTATCGTCGGTGGGGGGGAGGTCACCCCTCCACTTT. The complete variable domain, with remaining parts taken from reference TRBV7-2 and TRBJ1-6, reads GAGVSQSPSNKVTEKGKDVELRCDPISGHTALYWYRQSLGQGLEFLIYFQGNSAPDKSGLPSDRFSAERTGGSVSTLTIQRTQQEDSAVYLCASSLSSVGGRSPLHFGNGTRLTVT.

V is TRBV5-1 and J is TRBJ1-1, with 9 positions matching TRBD1. Germline-derived CDR1 and CDR2 are SGHRS and YFSETQ. There are 13 residues in the CDR3. V was pared by 3 bases and J by 3 bases, with 0 bases of the junction left unmatched. The CDR3 bases are TGCGCCAGCAGCTGGACAGGGGACACTGAAGCTTTCTTT. Its translation: CASSWTGDTEAFF.

This clonotype was observed a handful of times. The J gene is TRBJ2-1, the V gene TRBV11-2; 12 nucleotides align to TRBD2. Unmatched junction bases numbered 4, after V lost 1 base and J lost 9 bases. Germline loops: CDR1 SGHAT, CDR2 FQNNGV. The CDR3 is 15 amino acids. The CDR3 bases are TGTGCCAGCAGCTTAGGTCCTAGCGGGAGGGGTGAGCAGTTCTTC. Its translation is CASSLGPSGRGEQFF.

The chain joins TRBV10-3 to TRBJ2-1; 11 bases align to TRBD2. Germline CDR1 is ENHRY and CDR2 is SYGVKD. CDR3 length equals 15 residues. The J segment lost 5 bases and the V segment lost 0 bases, leaving 0 bases of the junction unmatched. In DNA form, the CDR3 reads TGTGCCATCAGTGAGTCGGGACTAGCGGACAATGAGCAGTTCTTC. Residues: CAISESGLADNEQFF.

The chain is built from TRBV20-1 and TRBJ2-2; 7 positions match TRBD1. V gave up 6 bases and J gave up 1 base; unmatched junction bases: 5. This CDR3 is built from 14 residues. Germline V CDR1 and CDR2: DFQATT, SNEGSKA (reference sequence). CDR3 coding DNA: TGCAGTGCAAGATACAGGGGGAACACCGGGGAGCTGTTTTTT. Translating it yields CSARYRGNTGELFF.

The CDR3 sequence is CATTSSYNEQFF. For the CDR3, the DNA is TGTGCCACCACAAGCTCCTACAATGAGCAGTTCTTC. The chain carries TRBV24-1 and TRBJ2-1; no clear D gene. This CDR3 is 12 amino acids long. Trimming removed 8 bases from V and 0 bases from J, with 4 bases in between. The germline CDR1 and CDR2 sequences are KGHDR and SFDVKD.

This chain joins TRBV12-3 or TRBV12-4 and TRBJ1-3, with D tentatively TRBD1 (6 bases). V lost 6 bases and J lost 0, with 12 bases in between. The CDR3 length is 15 residues. CDR3 nucleotide sequence: TGTGCCAGCAGGGTACAGGGCCACTCTGGAAACACCATATATTTT. This encodes CASRVQGHSGNTIYF.

This clonotype came up a few times. V is TRBV10-3 and J is TRBJ2-3; TRBD2 matches 12 bases. This CDR3 spans 13 amino acids. V was pared by 9 bases and J by 7 bases, with 5 bases of the junction left unmatched. Germline CDR1 reads ENHRY; CDR2 reads SYGVKD. The CDR3: CAIGTSGRNTQYF. CDR3 coding DNA: TGTGCCATTGGAACTAGCGGGAGGAATACGCAGTATTTT.

The chain is built from TRBV3-1 and TRBJ1-6; 9 nucleotides agree with TRBD1. Germline trimming cut 3 bases from V and 7 bases from J; bases unmatched to any gene: 1. The CDR3 runs 14 residues. The germline V gene has CDR1 LGHDT and CDR2 YNNKEL (reference sequence). The CDR3 sequence is CASSHDRGNSPLHF. DNA of the CDR3: TGTGCCAGCAGCCATGACAGGGGGAATTCACCCCTCCACTTT.

The chain is built from TRBV3-1 and TRBJ1-5; the D is unclear. This CDR3 is built from 15 residues. Trimming took off 1 base at V and 2 bases at J, with 9 bases between the two ends. In germline, CDR1 is LGHDT, CDR2 YNNKEL (reference sequence). The DNA for the CDR3 is TGTGCCAGCAGCCAAGTGAGCGGGCGCAATCAGCCCCAGCATTTT. Translating gives CASSQVSGRNQPQHF.

This chain uses TRBV20-1 with TRBJ2-2; D gene uncertain. The V end was cut by 1 base, the J end by 6 bases, with 9 bases between. CDR1 DFQATT and CDR2 SNEGSKA come from the germline V gene (reference sequence). This CDR3 region has 13 residues. CDR3 amino acids: CSARGGSAGELFF. The CDR3 DNA reads TGCAGTGCTAGAGGGGGAAGCGCCGGGGAGCTGTTTTTT.

The chain is built from TRBV24-1 and TRBJ2-2; 10 nucleotides match TRBD2. The junction had 7 bases not matched to a gene; V was cut back by 1 base and J by 0 bases. The germline V gene has CDR1 KGHDR and CDR2 SFDVKD. The CDR3 is 19 amino acids. Here the CDR3 DNA reads TGTGCCACCAGTGATTTTTACGGGACTAGCGATGCGAACACCGGGGAGCTGTTTTTT. Translation: CATSDFYGTSDANTGELFF.

This clonotype was counted only a few times. The CDR3 sequence: CASSHKEGTANTEAFF. CDR3 nucleotide sequence: TGTGCCAGCAGCCACAAGGAAGGGACGGCGAACACTGAAGCTTTCTTT. The chain uses TRBV2 and TRBJ1-1, with D tentatively TRBD1 (5 bases). The length of the CDR3 is 16 residues. The germline gives CDR1 SNHLY, CDR2 FYNNEI. Deletions cut 6 bases from V and 1 base from J, with 18 bases between.

The rearrangement joins TRBV4-2 to TRBJ2-4; D unresolved. CDR1 LGHNA and CDR2 YNFKEQ come from the germline V gene. The CDR3 runs 15 residues. The V end lost 4 bases, the J end lost 0 bases, and 10 bases lay between the germline ends. The CDR3 region has the DNA TGTGCCAGCAGCCGGAATCTCTTAGCCAAAAACATTCAGTACTTC. Protein: CASSRNLLAKNIQYF.

This clonotype came up a few times. This chain links TRBV11-2 with TRBJ2-3; 11 bases are shared with TRBD2. J lost 1 base, V lost 5 bases, and 2 bases had no gene match. CDR1 SGHAT and CDR2 FQNNGV come from the germline V gene. The CDR3 is 15 amino acids. The CDR3 spells CASSRLAGRTDTQYF. The CDR3 DNA reads as TGTGCCAGCAGCCGACTAGCGGGGCGCACAGATACGCAGTATTTT.

There are a few counts of this clonotype. This chain links TRBV5-1 with TRBJ2-1; no definite D call. Germline V gives CDR1 SGHRS, CDR2 YFSETQ. V dropped 4 bases and J dropped 4 bases, with 12 bases sitting between them. The CDR3 loop spans 14 amino acids. The CDR3 DNA sequence: TGCGCCAGCAGCCTCAAGACTGGATACAATGAGCAGTTCTTC. Residues: CASSLKTGYNEQFF.